These 3 T cell receptor beta chains came from one sample sequenced in a study of cytomegalovirus exposure and HLA in healthy donors. With 60 Vbeta and 13 Jbeta primers, the PCR was carried out. Sequenced by immunoSEQ multiplex PCR; TCRdb stores in-frame clones only, minus some. The sample comprises about 170,000 clones, 76% of which are singletons, and approximately 0.76% rests with the top ten. The sequenced material came from PBMCs. Receptors originate from a female donor in good health and CMV-seronegative.

In regard to this clone: The identical CDR3 is also encoded by other nucleotide sequences in the sample. This sequence joins TRBV5-1 and TRBJ1-5; D unclear. The CDR3 spans 15 residues. The V end lost 0 bases, the J end lost 2 bases, and 9 bases lay between the germline ends. Germline V lookup: CDR1 SGHRS, CDR2 YFSETQ. The CDR3 nucleotides read TGCGCCAGCAGCTTGGGGGGAGCCGGCAATCAGCCCCAGCATTTT. This encodes CASSLGGAGNQPQHF.

The chain carries TRBV14 and TRBJ1-2; the D gene is possibly TRBD1 (5 bases). Trimming shortened V by 1 base and J by 8 bases, and 11 bases separated the two germline ends. Germline assignment: CDR1 SGHDN and CDR2 FVKESK. This CDR3 spans 13 amino acids. CDR3 amino acids: CASSQGGLGGYTF. The CDR3 DNA reads as TGTGCCAGCAGCCAAGGGGGCCTAGGGGGCTACACCTTC.

This chain joins TRBV5-8 and TRBJ1-5; TRBD1 aligns across 7 bases. The junction had 9 bases not matched to a gene; V was cut back by 0 bases and J by 0 bases. The CDR3 is 18 amino acids. Germline CDR1 is SGHTS and CDR2 is YDEGEE. CDR3 residues: CASSLDRGSLYSNQPQHF. CDR3 in DNA: TGTGCCAGCAGCTTGGACAGGGGCAGCCTATATAGCAATCAGCCCCAGCATTTT.